This is a list of T cell receptor beta chains from one sample in a study of radiotherapy plus CTLA-4 blockade in lung cancer. Libraries were prepared by immunoSEQ multiplex PCR; TCRdb keeps only in-frame clonotypes and omits some of them. Among some 46,000 clones, approximately 71% were seen once, and the ten largest hold approximately 2.4%. This material consisted of peripheral blood, taken from a patient treated with radiotherapy plus ipilimumab. These receptors were collected from a human donor with non-small cell lung cancer whose response to radiotherapy plus ipilimumab could not be evaluated. CDR3s include the opening cysteine and the closing phenylalanine or tryptophan. D genes are given only for firm matches. Size is omitted from some rows. Given values are once, few, many or a class for expanded clones.

size	V	J	D	DNA	CDR3
once	TRBV27	TRBJ2-5	TRBD2	TGTGCCAGCAACAGCGGGGGGGCCAAGGAGACCCAGTACTTC	CASNSGGAKETQYF
NA	TRBV27	TRBJ1-1	NA	TGTGCCAGCAGTTTAAAGCAGGGAATGAACACTGAAGCTTTCTTT	CASSLKQGMNTEAFF
once	TRBV6-1	TRBJ2-5	TRBD1	TGTGCCAGCAGTAACAACAGGGGTGGGAAAGAGACCCAGTACTTC	CASSNNRGGKETQYF
NA	TRBV9	TRBJ2-2	TRBD2	TGTGCCAGCAGCGTAGGGGGAACTAGCGGGACCGGGGAGCTGTTTTTT	CASSVGGTSGTGELFF
NA	TRBV13	TRBJ2-2	NA	TGTGCCAGCAGCCGTACAGGGTTTGACACCGGGGAGCTGTTTTTT	CASSRTGFDTGELFF
NA	TRBV2	TRBJ1-2	NA	TGTGCCAGCAGTGAAGAAGCAGGGCAGTATGGCTACACCTTC	CASSEEAGQYGYTF
once	TRBV5-6	TRBJ2-2	TRBD1	TGTGCCAGCAGCACCACAGGGGCCGGGGAGCTGTTTTTT	CASSTTGAGELFF
few	TRBV28	TRBJ1-6	TRBD1	TGTGCCAGCATCCTGGGGACAGGGGGCTCACCCCTCCACTTT	CASILGTGGSPLHF
once	TRBV7-6	TRBJ2-2	NA	TGTGCCAGCAGCTTATATGCCGGGTCGGGCACCGGGGAGCTGTTTTTT	CASSLYAGSGTGELFF
NA	TRBV14	TRBJ2-7	TRBD1	TGTGCCAGCAGCCTTGGACAGGGTCGCAGGAGAGAGCAGTACTTC	CASSLGQGRRREQYF
NA	TRBV5-6	TRBJ1-2	NA	TGTGCCAGCAGCTATCCGGGACTTCCTCCTAACTATGGCTACACCTTC	CASSYPGLPPNYGYTF
NA	TRBV7-3	TRBJ2-1	NA	TGTGCCAGCAGCCTGGGGGTGCGGGGCAAGATCTACAATGAGCAGTTCTTC	CASSLGVRGKIYNEQFF
NA	TRBV4-1	TRBJ2-7	TRBD1	TGCGCCAGCAGCTGGGACAGGGCCGAGCAGTACTTC	CASSWDRAEQYF
few	TRBV6-4	TRBJ1-2	NA	TGTGCCAGCAGTGACTCGAACAGGGCAAAATATGGCTACACCTTC	CASSDSNRAKYGYTF
NA	TRBV4-1	TRBJ2-2	NA	TGCGCCAGCAGCCAAGTCAGGAACACCGGGGAGCTGTTTTTT	CASSQVRNTGELFF
few	TRBV5-6	TRBJ1-1	NA	TGTGCCAGCAGCTTCGGTCGGTTGAACACTGAAGCTTTCTTT	CASSFGRLNTEAFF
few	TRBV11-2	TRBJ1-2	TRBD1	TGTGCCAGCAGCTTCGGGACAGGGTGGGCCGGCTATGGCTACACCTTC	CASSFGTGWAGYGYTF
NA	TRBV5-1	TRBJ2-2	TRBD1	TGCGCCAGCAGCTTGGGTCAGGGGGCGTTCTTCGGCGGGGAGCTGTTTTTT	CASSLGQGAFFGGELFF
NA	TRBV7-2	TRBJ1-2	NA	TGTGCCAGCAGCTTAGTGCTGGGGGGGCCCGTTAACTATGGCTACACCTTC	CASSLVLGGPVNYGYTF
NA	TRBV29-1	TRBJ2-5	TRBD1	TGCAGCGGTGGACAGGGGCGAGGCGAGACCCAGTACTTC	CSGGQGRGETQYF
NA	TRBV7-2	TRBJ2-3	TRBD2	TGTGCCAGCAGAGTCACTAGCGGAGCTCTAGGGGAGGCAGATACGCAGTATTTT	CASRVTSGALGEADTQYF
NA	TRBV9	TRBJ2-3	TRBD2	TGTGCCAGCAGCGTTCTCCCTAGCGGGAGGGCGGATACGCAGTATTTT	CASSVLPSGRADTQYF
NA	TRBV27	TRBJ2-7	NA	TGTGCCAGCAGTTTTCAGACAGACTTAAGGAAGTACTTC	CASSFQTDLRKYF
NA	TRBV4-2	TRBJ1-1	NA	TGTGCCAGCAGAGTTCGGGGTGGGGGGGGAAACACTGAAGCTTTCTTT	CASRVRGGGGNTEAFF
once	TRBV29-1	TRBJ1-2	TRBD1	TGCAGCGTTGGGGCTCCGGGACAGGGGGACTATGGCTACACCTTC	CSVGAPGQGDYGYTF
few	TRBV19	TRBJ1-4	TRBD1	TGTGCCAGTAGATCGACAGGGTCAGAGTTTTTT	CASRSTGSEFF
NA	TRBV7-8	TRBJ2-1	NA	TGTGCCAGCAGCTTACGGGATCTGTGGAAAGAGCAGTTCTTC	CASSLRDLWKEQFF